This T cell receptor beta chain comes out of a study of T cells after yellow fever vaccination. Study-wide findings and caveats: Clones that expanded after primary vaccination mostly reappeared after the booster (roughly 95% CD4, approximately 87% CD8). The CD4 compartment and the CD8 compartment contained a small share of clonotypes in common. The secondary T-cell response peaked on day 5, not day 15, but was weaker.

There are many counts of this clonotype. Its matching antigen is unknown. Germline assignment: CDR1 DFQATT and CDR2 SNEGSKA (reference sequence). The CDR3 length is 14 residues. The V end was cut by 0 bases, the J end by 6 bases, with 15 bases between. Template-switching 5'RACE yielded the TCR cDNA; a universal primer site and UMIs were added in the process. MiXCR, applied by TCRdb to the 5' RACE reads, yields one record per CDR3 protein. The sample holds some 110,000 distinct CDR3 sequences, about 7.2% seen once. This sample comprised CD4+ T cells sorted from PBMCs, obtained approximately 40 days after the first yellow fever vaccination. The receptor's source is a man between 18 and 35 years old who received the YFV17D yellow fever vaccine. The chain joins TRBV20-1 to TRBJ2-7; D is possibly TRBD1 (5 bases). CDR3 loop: CSARDRRGTSEQYV. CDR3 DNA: TGCAGTGCTAGAGATCGTAGGGGAACGAGCGAGCAGTACGTC.